This entry lists 25 T cell receptor beta chains sequenced from one sample in a study of blood T cell repertoires in COVID-19. TCRdb keeps only in-frame clones here, not all; method: immunoSEQ multiplex PCR. The data show 200,000 to 250,000 clones, around 85% seen once. Sequencing input: peripheral blood. The receptor source for this set is a man aged 80 or over with acute or convalescent COVID-19.

This clone came up a few times. This chain uses TRBV7-9 with TRBJ1-3; tentative D call: TRBD1 (6 bases). V was clipped by 2 bases and J by 0 bases, with 17 bases between them. This CDR3 has 18 amino acids. Germline CDR1 reads SEHNR; CDR2 reads FQNEAQ (reference sequence). The CDR3 DNA sequence: TGTGCCAGCAGCTTACGGCAGGGGAGGGAAACCTCTGGAAACACCATATATTTT. It yields the protein CASSLRQGRETSGNTIYF.

The CDR3 sequence: CASSMLTGLGQPQHF. The CDR3 DNA reads TGTGCCAGTAGTATGCTTACAGGGTTAGGCCAGCCCCAGCATTTT. The chain recombines TRBV19 with TRBJ1-5, with D tentatively TRBD1 (6 bases). This CDR3 has 15 amino acids. The V gene's germline CDR1 is LNHDA and CDR2 SQIVND (reference sequence). V lost 3 bases and J lost 7, with 16 bases in between.

CDR3: CASSTRQGQNIQYF. The CDR3 DNA reads TGTGCCAGTAGTACGAGACAGGGACAAAACATTCAGTACTTC. This chain links TRBV19 with TRBJ2-4; 7 positions agree with TRBD1. Germline V CDR1 and CDR2: LNHDA, SQIVND (reference sequence). The CDR3 spans 14 residues. V lost 4 bases to trimming and J lost 5 bases; unmatched junction nucleotides: 5. The variable domain in full, completed from reference TRBV19 and TRBJ2-4, reads DGGITQSPKYLFRKEGQNVTLSCEQNLNHDAMYWYRQDPGQGLRLIYYSQIVNDFQKGDIAEGYSVSREKKESFPLTVTSAQKNPTAFYLCASSTRQGQNIQYFGAGTRLSVL.

The V and J genes are TRBV27 and TRBJ2-1; 9 nucleotides agree with TRBD2. The CDR3 is made up of 15 amino acids. V trimming: 6 bases; J trimming: 2 bases; junction bases outside the gene matches: 5. Germline V gives CDR1 MNHEY, CDR2 SMNVEV (reference sequence). CDR3 sequence: CASRGQRGAYNEQFF. CDR3 DNA sequence: TGTGCCAGCAGGGGCCAGCGGGGGGCCTACAATGAGCAGTTCTTC.

This clone was recorded many times. CDR3 residues: CASSLQGSNTEAFF. In nucleotides, the CDR3 is TGTGCCAGCTCACTTCAGGGATCGAACACTGAAGCTTTCTTT. This sequence joins TRBV18 and TRBJ1-1, with D possibly matching TRBD1 (5 bases). CDR1 KGHSH and CDR2 LQKENI come from the germline V gene. This CDR3 comprises 14 residues. V dropped 4 bases and J dropped 1 base, with 10 bases sitting between them.

The chain has TRBV11-2 and TRBJ2-1; TRBD1 matches at 7 bases. V dropped 6 bases and J dropped 1; count of bases not matched to a gene: 6. The germline V gene encodes CDR1 SGHAT and CDR2 FQNNGV. This CDR3 is built from 15 residues. The CDR3 region has the DNA TGTGCCAGCAGTAGACAGGGTAATTCCTACAATGAGCAGTTCTTC. Encoded protein: CASSRQGNSYNEQFF.

The J gene is TRBJ2-2, the V gene TRBV5-1; TRBD1 matches 10 bases. CDR3 size: 17 residues. With 4 bases clipped from V and 2 bases from J, the junction kept 8 bases outside the gene matches. CDR1 SGHRS and CDR2 YFSETQ come from the germline V gene. CDR3 in DNA: TGCGCCAGCAGCCCTCGGACAGGGGGTTTCAACACCGGGGAGCTGTTTTTT. It is translated as CASSPRTGGFNTGELFF.

The rearrangement joins TRBV20-1 to TRBJ2-2; 8 bases agree with TRBD2. Trimming cost V 3 bases and J 5 bases; bases outside gene matches: 5. This CDR3 comprises 14 residues. Germline lookup yields CDR1 DFQATT and CDR2 SNEGSKA (reference sequence). CDR3 DNA sequence: TGCAGTGCTAGTTATAGCGGGGTTACCGGGGAGCTGTTTTTT. Translation: CSASYSGVTGELFF.

The chain uses TRBV6-1 and TRBJ2-3, with 8 bases aligning to TRBD2. The CDR3 extends over 16 amino acids. Germline V gene data show CDR1 as MNHNS and CDR2 as SASEGT. V lost 2 bases to trimming and J lost 4 bases; unmatched junction nucleotides: 8. The CDR3 here is CASSELPGGTADTQYF. CDR3 sequence (DNA): TGTGCCAGCAGTGAACTCCCGGGAGGGACGGCAGATACGCAGTATTTT.

The J gene is TRBJ2-1, the V gene TRBV27; 8 bases match TRBD2. The CDR3 loop spans 16 amino acids. The trim removed 0 bases at V and 8 bases at J, leaving 9 bases unmatched. Germline V CDR1 and CDR2: MNHEY, SMNVEV (reference sequence). CDR3 region: CASSLSVAGHVDEQFF. Here the CDR3 DNA reads TGTGCCAGCAGTTTATCGGTAGCGGGGCACGTGGATGAGCAGTTCTTC.

The genes are TRBV28 and TRBJ1-6; D perhaps matches TRBD1 (6 bases). The CDR3 is 13 amino acids. V was pared by 6 bases and J by 8 bases, with 11 bases between. Germline loops: CDR1 MDHEN, CDR2 SYDVKM. The CDR3 is CASRRGTDSPLHF. The CDR3 nucleotides read TGTGCCAGCAGGAGGGGGACGGATTCACCCCTCCACTTT.

This clone was observed once. J is TRBJ1-5 and V is TRBV6-5; possible D gene TRBD1, 5 bases. Germline assignment: CDR1 MNHEY and CDR2 SVGAGI. With 5 bases removed from V and 3 bases from J, the gap between germline ends came to 14 bases. This CDR3 region has 15 residues. CDR3 DNA sequence: TGTGCCAGCAGTCGCGGGGCAGGGAACAATCAGCCCCAGCATTTT. This translates into CASSRGAGNNQPQHF.

The J gene is TRBJ2-7, the V gene TRBV2; 8 bases fit TRBD2. The CDR3 has 13 residues. Germline loops: CDR1 SNHLY, CDR2 FYNNEI. The V segment lost 7 bases and the J segment 4 bases; nucleotides outside the gene matches: 6. CDR3: CASTTGGVYEQYF. The CDR3 coding sequence is TGTGCCAGCACGACGGGAGGGGTTTACGAGCAGTACTTC. Using reference TRBV2 and TRBJ2-7 for the parts outside the CDR3, the full variable domain is EPEVTQTPSHQVTQMGQEVILRCVPISNHLYFYWYRQILGQKVEFLVSFYNNEISEKSEIFDDQFSVERPDGSNFTLKIRSTKLEDSAMYFCASTTGGVYEQYFGPGTRLTVT.

This chain joins TRBV5-1 and TRBJ2-7, with TRBD1 as a possible D gene (6 bases). V was cut by 0 bases and J by 6 bases, with 13 bases left in between. The CDR3 totals 14 residues. Germline lookup yields CDR1 SGHRS and CDR2 YFSETQ. This CDR3 reads CASSLEVTGLEQYF. The CDR3 DNA sequence: TGCGCCAGCAGCTTGGAGGTTACAGGGCTCGAGCAGTACTTC.

V gene TRBV12-3 or TRBV12-4 combines with J gene TRBJ2-5; D may be TRBD2 (6 bases). V was trimmed by 6 bases and J by 11 bases, leaving 10 bases between them. The CDR3 sequence is 10 residues long. CDR3 coding DNA: TGTGCCAGCAGCGCGGGGAGACAGTACTTC. Residues: CASSAGRQYF.

This rearrangement joins TRBV5-1 to TRBJ1-3; no clear D gene. CDR1 is SGHRS, CDR2 YFSETQ, per germline. Trimming left V 1 base short and J 1 base short, with 9 bases between. The CDR3 runs to 15 residues. The CDR3 nucleotides read TGCGCCAGCAGCTTGAGAGAGGGATCTGGAAACACCATATATTTT. Its translation is CASSLREGSGNTIYF.

A single count supports this clone. V is TRBV5-4 and J is TRBJ2-1; TRBD2 agrees at 10 bases. Per germline, CDR1 SGHNT and CDR2 YYREEE (reference sequence). V trimming: 2 bases; J trimming: 8 bases; junction bases outside the gene matches: 7. The CDR3 has 15 residues. The CDR3 DNA reads as TGTGCCAGCAGCTTTAATAGCGGGGGGTTGGATGAGCAGTTCTTC. Its translation is CASSFNSGGLDEQFF.

In this sample, this clone turned up once. The chain is built from TRBV7-9 and TRBJ2-7, with TRBD1 as a possible D gene (6 bases). The CDR3 extends over 13 amino acids. Trimming shortened V by 5 bases and J by 7 bases, and 15 bases separated the two germline ends. Germline lookup yields CDR1 SEHNR and CDR2 FQNEAQ (reference sequence). The CDR3 spells CASSPGQSREQYF. CDR3 coding DNA: TGTGCCAGCAGCCCTGGACAGTCGCGGGAGCAGTACTTC. The complete variable domain, with remaining parts taken from reference TRBV7-9 and TRBJ2-7, reads DTGVSQNPRHKITKRGQNVTFRCDPISEHNRLYWYRQTLGQGPEFLTYFQNEAQLEKSRLLSDRFSAERPKGSFSTLEIQRTEQGDSAMYLCASSPGQSREQYFGPGTRLTVT.

The CDR3 sequence: CASSPARGANGNSPLHF. CDR3 DNA: TGTGCCAGCAGTCCCGCCCGGGGGGCGAACGGTAATTCACCCCTCCACTTT. The rearrangement links TRBV6-6 to TRBJ1-6; D possibly corresponds to TRBD1 (6 bases). V was cut by 5 bases and J by 6 bases, with 20 bases left in between. The CDR3 loop spans 17 amino acids. The germline CDR1 and CDR2 sequences are MNHNY and SVGAGI (reference sequence).

The chain combines TRBV30 with TRBJ1-2; 12 nucleotides agree with TRBD1. The CDR3 totals 15 residues. The V and J ends lost 0 bases and 3 bases, in that order; junction bases with no gene match: 2. Germline lookup yields CDR1 GTSNPN and CDR2 SVGIG (reference sequence). The CDR3 region is CAWSVGQGAYYGYTF. For the CDR3, the DNA is TGTGCCTGGAGTGTGGGACAGGGGGCCTACTATGGCTACACCTTC.

The chain carries TRBV10-2 and TRBJ1-1, with TRBD1 matching over 7 bases. Losses at the gene ends were 4 bases for V and 4 bases for J; bases not matched to a gene: 6. The CDR3 is 14 residues long. CDR1 is WSHSY, CDR2 SAAADI, per germline. The CDR3 here is CASSVQGVGTEAFF. Here the CDR3 DNA reads TGCGCCAGCAGTGTTCAGGGGGTGGGCACTGAAGCTTTCTTT.

This chain uses TRBV5-1 with TRBJ2-3; 10 bases agree with TRBD1. This CDR3 is built from 15 residues. The junction had 7 bases not matched to a gene; V was cut back by 4 bases and J by 5 bases. Germline V gives CDR1 SGHRS, CDR2 YFSETQ. In DNA, the CDR3 is TGCGCCAGCAGCCCCTGGGACAGGGGAGGAGATACGCAGTATTTT. Its translation: CASSPWDRGGDTQYF.

This chain joins TRBV6-5 and TRBJ1-1; no clear D gene. Germline V gene data show CDR1 as MNHEY and CDR2 as SVGAGI. CDR3 length equals 15 residues. V lost 0 bases and J 1 base, leaving 9 bases between the germline ends. For the CDR3, the DNA is TGTGCCAGCAGTTACTCTATTGGTAGGAACACTGAAGCTTTCTTT. This encodes CASSYSIGRNTEAFF.

This chain connects TRBV29-1 to TRBJ2-1, with D possibly being TRBD2 (6 bases). The CDR3 length is 13 residues. The germline gives CDR1 SQVTM, CDR2 ANQGSEA. V dropped 1 base and J dropped 6 bases, with 10 bases sitting between them. CDR3 bases: TGCAGCGTTGAAGGTACAGCGGGCAATGAGCAGTTCTTC. This translates into CSVEGTAGNEQFF.

This chain links TRBV2 with TRBJ2-1; D uncertain. CDR3 length: 11 amino acids. In germline, CDR1 is SNHLY, CDR2 FYNNEI. V lost 5 bases and J lost 9, with 8 bases in between. CDR3 DNA sequence: TGTGCCAGCAGTCTTCAGATTGAGCAGTTCTTC. This codes for CASSLQIEQFF.